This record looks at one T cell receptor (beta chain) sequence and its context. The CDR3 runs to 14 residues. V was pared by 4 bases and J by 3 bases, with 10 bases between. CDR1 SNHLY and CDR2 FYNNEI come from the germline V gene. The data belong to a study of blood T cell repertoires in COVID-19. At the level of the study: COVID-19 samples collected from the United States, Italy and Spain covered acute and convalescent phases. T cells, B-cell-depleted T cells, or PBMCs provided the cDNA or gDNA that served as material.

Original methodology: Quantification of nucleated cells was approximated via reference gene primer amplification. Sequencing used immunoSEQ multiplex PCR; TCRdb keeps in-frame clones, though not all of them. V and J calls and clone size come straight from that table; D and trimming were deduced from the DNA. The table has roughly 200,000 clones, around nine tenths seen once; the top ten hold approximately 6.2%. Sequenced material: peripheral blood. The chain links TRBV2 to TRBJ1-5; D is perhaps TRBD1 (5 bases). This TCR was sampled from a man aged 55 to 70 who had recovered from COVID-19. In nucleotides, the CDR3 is TGTGCCAGCAGTGGTGGGGGGAACAATCAGCCCCAGCATTTT. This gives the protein CASSGGGNNQPQHF.